The rows below give T cell receptor beta chains drawn from one sample of a study of T cell responses to AZD1222 COVID-19 vaccine. TCRdb's table, derived via immunoSEQ multiplex PCR, lists solely in-frame clones and lacks some. The sample has tens of thousands of clones; approximately 90% are singletons. Specimen: peripheral blood, collected 28 days after the second AZD1222 dose. Receptor source: an adult who received the AZD1222 COVID-19 vaccine. Both conserved end residues are part of each CDR3. A D gene is named only where the DNA matches it firmly. Clone size is not always given. Where it is, it says once, few, many or a class for expanded clones.

d_call: -; v_call: TRBV28; j_call: TRBJ1-2; clone_size: once; cdr3_nt: TGTGCCAGCAGCCAGGGAGTCTATGGCTACACCTTC; cdr3_aa: CASSQGVYGYTF
d_call: -; v_call: TRBV6-4; j_call: TRBJ2-6; clone_size: once; cdr3_nt: TGTGCCAGCAGTGACGACAACTCTGGGGCCAACGTCCTGACTTTC; cdr3_aa: CASSDDNSGANVLTF
d_call: TRBD1; v_call: TRBV5-4; j_call: TRBJ1-1; clone_size: -; cdr3_nt: TGTGCCAGCAGCCGGGACAGGGCGAACACTGAAGCTTTCTTT; cdr3_aa: CASSRDRANTEAFF
d_call: -; v_call: TRBV7-2; j_call: TRBJ1-1; clone_size: -; cdr3_nt: TGTGCCAGCAGCTTTGTTGCGGGGGCTGATACTGAAGCTTTCTTT; cdr3_aa: CASSFVAGADTEAFF
d_call: -; v_call: TRBV5-1; j_call: TRBJ2-7; clone_size: -; cdr3_nt: TGCGCCAGCAGGGCCACACCACAGGGGACTGCCTACGAGCAGTACTTC; cdr3_aa: CASRATPQGTAYEQYF
d_call: -; v_call: TRBV7-2; j_call: TRBJ1-6; clone_size: -; cdr3_nt: TGTGCCAGCAGCTTATCCTGGGAGAGCGGATCACCCCTCCACTTT; cdr3_aa: CASSLSWESGSPLHF
d_call: -; v_call: TRBV2; j_call: TRBJ1-4; clone_size: -; cdr3_nt: TGTGCCAGCAGTGGGTACTCAGGTGAAAAACTGTTTTTT; cdr3_aa: CASSGYSGEKLFF
d_call: -; v_call: TRBV7-9; j_call: TRBJ1-5; clone_size: -; cdr3_nt: TGTGCCAGCAGCTTAGCTGTGGGTAATCAGCCCCAGCATTTT; cdr3_aa: CASSLAVGNQPQHF
d_call: -; v_call: TRBV29-1; j_call: TRBJ2-2; clone_size: -; cdr3_nt: TGCAGCGTTCTGTCGGTCGCCGGGGAGCTGTTTTTT; cdr3_aa: CSVLSVAGELFF
d_call: TRBD2; v_call: TRBV7-9; j_call: TRBJ2-1; clone_size: -; cdr3_nt: TGTGCCAGCAGCTTACGGGGAGGGCCGGACTCCTACAATGAGCAGTTCTTC; cdr3_aa: CASSLRGGPDSYNEQFF
d_call: -; v_call: TRBV3-1/TRBV3-2; j_call: TRBJ2-5; clone_size: -; cdr3_nt: TGTGCCAGCAGCCAACGGGGGTTGGGGGAGACCCAGTACTTC; cdr3_aa: CASSQRGLGETQYF
d_call: -; v_call: TRBV5-1; j_call: TRBJ2-3; clone_size: -; cdr3_nt: TGCGCCAGCAGCACTGAGCCCTCCCTCGTGCTAGATACGCAGTATTTT; cdr3_aa: CASSTEPSLVLDTQYF
d_call: -; v_call: TRBV15; j_call: TRBJ1-1; clone_size: -; cdr3_nt: TGTGCCACCAGCAGGCGGGGGCTTGGCACTGAAGCTTTCTTT; cdr3_aa: CATSRRGLGTEAFF
d_call: -; v_call: TRBV5-4; j_call: TRBJ1-1; clone_size: -; cdr3_nt: TGTGCCAGCAGTTCAGACAGGTCCATTATGAACACTGAAGCTTTCTTT; cdr3_aa: CASSSDRSIMNTEAFF
d_call: -; v_call: TRBV24-1; j_call: TRBJ2-5; clone_size: -; cdr3_nt: TGTGCCACCAGTGACTCTAGCATAAAGACCCAGTACTTC; cdr3_aa: CATSDSSIKTQYF
d_call: -; v_call: TRBV2; j_call: TRBJ1-1; clone_size: -; cdr3_nt: TGTGCCAGCAGTGGCCGGATGAACACTGAAGCTTTCTTT; cdr3_aa: CASSGRMNTEAFF
d_call: -; v_call: TRBV18; j_call: TRBJ1-4; clone_size: -; cdr3_nt: TGTGCCAGCTCACCGGGAGGTTTTAGGGAACTGTTTTTT; cdr3_aa: CASSPGGFRELFF
d_call: -; v_call: TRBV19; j_call: TRBJ2-1; clone_size: once; cdr3_nt: TGTGCCAGTAGTATAGATTATTGGCAGGGAGGCTACAATGAGCAGTTCTTC; cdr3_aa: CASSIDYWQGGYNEQFF
d_call: -; v_call: TRBV7-2; j_call: TRBJ2-3; clone_size: -; cdr3_nt: TGTGCCAGCAGCTCAGGACTCGGTTTCGGAGATACGCAGTATTTT; cdr3_aa: CASSSGLGFGDTQYF
d_call: TRBD1; v_call: TRBV4-3; j_call: TRBJ1-4; clone_size: -; cdr3_nt: TGCGCCAGCAGCCAAGAAGGGGGACAGGGGAAAAAACTGTTTTTT; cdr3_aa: CASSQEGGQGKKLFF
d_call: TRBD1; v_call: TRBV5-1; j_call: TRBJ2-3; clone_size: -; cdr3_nt: TGCGCCAGCAGCCACAGTACACAGGGGGGCACAGATACGCAGTATTTT; cdr3_aa: CASSHSTQGGTDTQYF
d_call: -; v_call: TRBV7-2; j_call: TRBJ2-3; clone_size: -; cdr3_nt: TGTGCCAGCAGCTTAGTGGGGGCTGGAGATACGCAGTATTTT; cdr3_aa: CASSLVGAGDTQYF
d_call: -; v_call: TRBV3-1/TRBV3-2; j_call: TRBJ2-1; clone_size: -; cdr3_nt: TGTGCCAGCAGCCAATCCGGGGGTTACTACAATGAGCAGTTCTTC; cdr3_aa: CASSQSGGYYNEQFF
d_call: TRBD2; v_call: TRBV9; j_call: TRBJ2-5; clone_size: -; cdr3_nt: TGTGCCAGCAGCCCTACTAGCGGGGGGGCTGTTGAGACCCAGTACTTC; cdr3_aa: CASSPTSGGAVETQYF
d_call: TRBD1; v_call: TRBV5-1; j_call: TRBJ1-5; clone_size: -; cdr3_nt: TGCGCCAGCAGCCCGACAGGGATTCAGCCCCAGCATTTT; cdr3_aa: CASSPTGIQPQHF
d_call: TRBD1; v_call: TRBV5-5; j_call: TRBJ1-4; clone_size: -; cdr3_nt: TGTGCCAGCAGCTTGGGAGGGACAGCCGAAAAACTGTTTTTT; cdr3_aa: CASSLGGTAEKLFF
d_call: TRBD1; v_call: TRBV28; j_call: TRBJ1-1; clone_size: -; cdr3_nt: TGTGCCAGCAGTTTAATCGGGACAGGGCGAATGAACACTGAAGCTTTCTTT; cdr3_aa: CASSLIGTGRMNTEAFF
d_call: -; v_call: TRBV29-1; j_call: TRBJ1-5; clone_size: -; cdr3_nt: TGCAGCGTTGCCTATAGCAATCAGCCCCAGCATTTT; cdr3_aa: CSVAYSNQPQHF
d_call: -; v_call: TRBV20-1; j_call: TRBJ1-4; clone_size: -; cdr3_nt: TGCAGTGCTAGGCATGAAAAACTGTTTTTT; cdr3_aa: CSARHEKLFF
d_call: -; v_call: TRBV19; j_call: TRBJ1-1; clone_size: -; cdr3_nt: TGTGCCAGTAACACCGTGGGCATGAACACTGAAGCTTTCTTT; cdr3_aa: CASNTVGMNTEAFF
d_call: TRBD1; v_call: TRBV2; j_call: TRBJ1-2; clone_size: -; cdr3_nt: TGTGCCAGTAATTCCGGGACAGGGGCCAGGTACACCTTC; cdr3_aa: CASNSGTGARYTF
d_call: -; v_call: TRBV2; j_call: TRBJ1-1; clone_size: once; cdr3_nt: TGTGCCAGCTTTGTGGCGGAAGAAGCTTTCTTT; cdr3_aa: CASFVAEEAFF
d_call: -; v_call: TRBV1; j_call: TRBJ2-2; clone_size: -; cdr3_nt: TGCACCAGCAGCCAAGATCTGGCAATCGCGAACACCGGGGAGCTGTTTTTT; cdr3_aa: CTSSQDLAIANTGELFF
d_call: -; v_call: TRBV3-1/TRBV3-2; j_call: TRBJ2-2; clone_size: -; cdr3_nt: TGTGCCAGCAGGACTAGCGGGGAGCTGTTTTTT; cdr3_aa: CASRTSGELFF
d_call: -; v_call: TRBV6-5; j_call: TRBJ1-4; clone_size: -; cdr3_nt: TGTGCCAGCGCGAACAGAGCAACTAATGAAAAACTGTTTTTT; cdr3_aa: CASANRATNEKLFF
d_call: -; v_call: TRBV10-1; j_call: TRBJ1-1; clone_size: -; cdr3_nt: TGCGCCAGCAGTGTAGGAGAAGTGAACACTGAAGCTTTCTTT; cdr3_aa: CASSVGEVNTEAFF
d_call: -; v_call: TRBV27; j_call: TRBJ2-7; clone_size: -; cdr3_nt: TGTGCCAGCAGTTTCGGGCAGGGCTACGAGCAGTACTTC; cdr3_aa: CASSFGQGYEQYF
d_call: -; v_call: TRBV7-8; j_call: TRBJ1-2; clone_size: -; cdr3_nt: TGTGCCAGCAGCTTAGTAGGCAATGCCTATGGCTACACCTTC; cdr3_aa: CASSLVGNAYGYTF
d_call: -; v_call: TRBV11-2; j_call: TRBJ1-6; clone_size: -; cdr3_nt: TGTGCCAGCAGCTTAGACCTTAATTCACCCCTCCACTTT; cdr3_aa: CASSLDLNSPLHF
d_call: -; v_call: TRBV10-1; j_call: TRBJ2-2; clone_size: -; cdr3_nt: TGCGCCAGCGCGGGACTCAGGGCCGGGGAGCTGTTTTTT; cdr3_aa: CASAGLRAGELFF
d_call: -; v_call: TRBV19; j_call: TRBJ1-6; clone_size: -; cdr3_nt: TGTGCCAGTAGTATCGGTGGGGCGCGTAATTCACCCCTCCACTTT; cdr3_aa: CASSIGGARNSPLHF
d_call: -; v_call: TRBV6-2/TRBV6-3; j_call: TRBJ2-3; clone_size: -; cdr3_nt: TGTGCCAGCAGTTACTCGCGGGGAACGCAGTATTTT; cdr3_aa: CASSYSRGTQYF
d_call: TRBD2; v_call: TRBV6-2/TRBV6-3; j_call: TRBJ2-1; clone_size: -; cdr3_nt: TGTGCCAGCAGTTCACTAGCGGGGGCCGCCTACAATGAGCAGTTCTTC; cdr3_aa: CASSSLAGAAYNEQFF
d_call: -; v_call: TRBV11-2; j_call: TRBJ2-1; clone_size: -; cdr3_nt: TGTGCCAGCAGCTTAGTGGTGGCGAACAATGAGCAGTTCTTC; cdr3_aa: CASSLVVANNEQFF
d_call: TRBD1; v_call: TRBV7-2; j_call: TRBJ1-5; clone_size: -; cdr3_nt: TGTGCCAGCAGCTTAGTGTACGGACAGGGAGGTCAGCCCCAGCATTTT; cdr3_aa: CASSLVYGQGGQPQHF
d_call: TRBD1; v_call: TRBV10-3; j_call: TRBJ1-2; clone_size: -; cdr3_nt: TGTGCCATCAGTGATGGGACAGGGGGCGGTGGCTACACCTTC; cdr3_aa: CAISDGTGGGGYTF
d_call: -; v_call: TRBV10-3; j_call: TRBJ1-2; clone_size: -; cdr3_nt: TGTGCCATCAGGGGCGATCGGGGATATGGCTACACCTTC; cdr3_aa: CAIRGDRGYGYTF
d_call: TRBD1; v_call: TRBV7-8; j_call: TRBJ2-5; clone_size: -; cdr3_nt: TGTGCCAGCAGCTGGACAGGGGGGGAAGAGACCCAGTACTTC; cdr3_aa: CASSWTGGEETQYF
d_call: -; v_call: TRBV27; j_call: TRBJ1-1; clone_size: -; cdr3_nt: TGTGCCAGCACGGCTGGACAAAAAAACACTGAAGCTTTCTTT; cdr3_aa: CASTAGQKNTEAFF
d_call: TRBD1; v_call: TRBV6-5; j_call: TRBJ1-4; clone_size: -; cdr3_nt: TGTGCCAGCACTTCCGGACAGGGCGGTAATGAAAAACTGTTTTTT; cdr3_aa: CASTSGQGGNEKLFF
d_call: -; v_call: TRBV12-3/TRBV12-4; j_call: TRBJ2-7; clone_size: -; cdr3_nt: TGTGCCAGCAGTTTAGGGTACGAGCAGTACTTC; cdr3_aa: CASSLGYEQYF
d_call: -; v_call: TRBV5-4; j_call: TRBJ2-5; clone_size: -; cdr3_nt: TGTGCCAGCAGTCCAGGGCCCAGCCCGGAGACCCAGTACTTC; cdr3_aa: CASSPGPSPETQYF
d_call: -; v_call: TRBV27; j_call: TRBJ1-2; clone_size: few; cdr3_nt: TGTGCCAGCAGTTTTGGGCAGGGGCCTTACTACACCTTC; cdr3_aa: CASSFGQGPYYTF
d_call: -; v_call: TRBV28; j_call: TRBJ1-1; clone_size: -; cdr3_nt: TGTGCCAGCAGGCATGGACAGCGGGCTTTCTTT; cdr3_aa: CASRHGQRAFF
d_call: -; v_call: TRBV7-3; j_call: TRBJ1-1; clone_size: -; cdr3_nt: TGTGCCAGCAGCTTATTGGGCCGTATGAACACTGAAGCTTTCTTT; cdr3_aa: CASSLLGRMNTEAFF
d_call: TRBD1; v_call: TRBV28; j_call: TRBJ1-2; clone_size: -; cdr3_nt: TGTGCCAGCAGTCCCGCCGACAGGGTTAACTATGGCTACACCTTC; cdr3_aa: CASSPADRVNYGYTF
d_call: TRBD1; v_call: TRBV11-3; j_call: TRBJ1-1; clone_size: -; cdr3_nt: TGTGCCAGCAGCTTGGGACAGGGTAACACTGAAGCTTTCTTT; cdr3_aa: CASSLGQGNTEAFF